The clone carrying this T cell receptor (beta chain) came up once. The target antigen is unknown. The naive CD8 subset, CD45RO-negative cells positively selected for CCR7, excluded terminally differentiated effector memory CD45RA+ cells. Donors were Caucasian adults residing in Nashville, Tennessee, USA. This sample is part of a study of shared clonotypes between healthy human individuals. Study-wide results and caveats: Generally, naive subsets came out with larger estimated richness than memory subsets. Four donors had roughly 5% of their naive CD4 clonotypes in common.

V shed 5 bases and J shed 5 bases, with 16 bases lying between them. The CDR3 runs 15 residues. Germline V lookup: CDR1 LNHDA, CDR2 SQIVND (reference sequence). Here immunoSEQ multiplex PCR was the method, and the copy in TCRdb shows in-frame clones only, minus some. This sample carries around 2,100,000 clones, about 95% of them seen once, and the ten largest clones take approximately 1.2%. This sequence originates from a man aged 18 to 29 in good health. The chain combines TRBV19 with TRBJ1-5; no clear D. The specimen was naive CD8+ T cells sorted from blood. In nucleotides, the CDR3 is TGTGCCAGTAGTGGCGGGTGGGAGGGCGATCAGCCCCAGCATTTT. This translates into CASSGGWEGDQPQHF.